The TCR beta chain described here comes from a study of response to subunit inactivated influenza vaccine. The CDR3 loop spans 14 amino acids. With V trimmed by 7 bases and J by 4 bases, 5 bases remained unmatched. CDR1 is ENHRY and CDR2 is SYGVKD in the germline V gene. This clonotype was seen repeatedly, ten times or more. Its cognate antigen is unknown. Points from the study as a whole: T cells newly recruited by each seasonal influenza vaccination are few, the authors suggested.

TCRdb reanalysed the RT-PCR reads using MiXCR and keeps one entry per CDR3 protein. The table records a few hundred thousand distinct CDR3 sequences, 9.5% to 15% of them present only once. The clonotype originates from a man in his forties or fifties who received an inactivated influenza vaccine. Sequencing used non-naive T cells sorted from PBMCs, obtained less than 15 days before vaccination. The gene calls are TRBV10-3 and TRBJ2-4; 9 positions agree with TRBD1. The CDR3 coding sequence is TGTGCCATCAATAACGGGACAGGGAAAAACATTCAGTACTTC. Protein sequence: CAINNGTGKNIQYF.